These T cell receptor beta chains were read from a single sample in a study of T cells after yellow fever vaccination. Via MiXCR, TCRdb re-called the 5' RACE reads, giving one row per CDR3 protein. The sample consists of over 250,000 distinct CDR3 sequences, around 5.3% of them appearing once. The sequenced sample was CD4+ T cells sorted from PBMCs, obtained on the day of the yellow fever booster vaccination. These receptors were collected from a man aged 18 to 30 who received the YFV17D yellow fever vaccine. The CDR3 runs from the conserved cysteine through the conserved F or W. The D gene is left open where the match is weak. The size field is filled for only some rows; it gives once, few, many or a size class.

clone_size | cdr3_length | j_call | v_call | d_call | cdr3_nt | cdr3_aa
- | 15 | TRBJ1-2 | TRBV11-2 | - | TGTGCCAGCAGCTTAGGGAGCGGGGGGTCCTATGGCTACACCTTC | CASSLGSGGSYGYTF
few | 14 | TRBJ2-3 | TRBV10-2 | TRBD2 | TGCGCCAGCAGTGACGGGGGGAGGACAGATACGCAGTATTTT | CASSDGGRTDTQYF
- | 15 | TRBJ2-7 | TRBV5-8 | TRBD1 | TGTGCCAGCAGCCACAGGGACAGGAGAGCCTACGAGCAGTACTTC | CASSHRDRRAYEQYF
- | 15 | TRBJ1-1 | TRBV20-1 | - | TGCAGTGCTAGCGAGTCGGCGGCAGGGCGCACTGAAGCTTTCTTT | CSASESAAGRTEAFF
- | 13 | TRBJ2-5 | TRBV2 | - | TGTGCCAGCAGTTGGGGGACACGAGAGACCCAGTACTTC | CASSWGTRETQYF
many | 13 | TRBJ2-6 | TRBV6-5 | - | TGTGCCAGCAGATACTCTGGGGCCAACGTCCTGACTTTC | CASRYSGANVLTF
many | 14 | TRBJ2-7 | TRBV5-1 | - | TGCGCCAGCAGCTTTGGGGACATCAGCCACGAGCAGTACTTC | CASSFGDISHEQYF
many | 15 | TRBJ2-7 | TRBV6-6 | TRBD1 | TGTGCCAGCAGTCAACGAAAACAGGGGGCCCACGAGCAGTACTTC | CASSQRKQGAHEQYF
- | 12 | TRBJ2-1 | TRBV12-3/TRBV12-4 | - | TGTGCCAGCAAGCTACAGCTAGGTGAGCAGTTCTTC | CASKLQLGEQFF
- | 16 | TRBJ1-3 | TRBV20-1 | - | TGCAGTGCTACCCTTCATGTCCGGACCTCTGGAAACACCATATATTTT | CSATLHVRTSGNTIYF
few | 15 | TRBJ2-1 | TRBV20-1 | - | TGCAGTGCTAGAGATGGGAGGACAGCCGACTTTGAGCAGTTCTTC | CSARDGRTADFEQFF
- | 15 | TRBJ2-1 | TRBV6-1 | - | TGTGCCAGCAGAGACATCTTCCGGGACTACAATGAGCAGTTCTTC | CASRDIFRDYNEQFF
- | 15 | TRBJ1-1 | TRBV4-3 | TRBD1 | TGCGCCAGCAGCCAAACAGGGGGCTCGGGCACTGAAGCTTTCTTT | CASSQTGGSGTEAFF
many | 15 | TRBJ2-5 | TRBV20-1 | TRBD2 | TGCAGTGCTAGCGAACTGCGGGGGGGCGGGAAGACCCAGTACTTC | CSASELRGGGKTQYF
- | 14 | TRBJ2-5 | TRBV5-5 | TRBD1 | TGTGCCAGCAGCTTTTGGACAGGGGAGGAGACCCAGTACTTC | CASSFWTGEETQYF
few | 13 | TRBJ1-4 | TRBV20-1 | - | TGCAGTGCCCCCCCGGGAGGGTATGAAAAACTGTTTTTT | CSAPPGGYEKLFF
- | 15 | TRBJ1-5 | TRBV10-3 | - | TGTGCCATCAGTGAGTCGACTGCGCTCTATCAGCCCCAGCATTTT | CAISESTALYQPQHF